Listed here are 5 T cell receptor beta chains from one sample, sequenced in a study of shared clonotypes between healthy human individuals. The protocol was immunoSEQ multiplex PCR, while the TCRdb copy is restricted to in-frame clones and leaves out a portion. The repertoire holds 1.6 million or so clones, with around 97% as singletons. Specimen: naive CD4+ T cells sorted from blood. Sample subset: CD45RA+ positively selected. These receptors were obtained from a man under 40 in good health.

The V gene is TRBV7-2, the J gene TRBJ1-1; tentatively, D is TRBD1 (5 bases). The CDR3 loop spans 18 amino acids. With 5 bases removed from V and 0 bases from J, the gap between germline ends came to 22 bases. From germline, CDR1 is SGHTA and CDR2 FQGNSA. In DNA form, the CDR3 reads TGTGCCAGCAGCCCGCTGGGGCTACTCGCTGGATTGAACACTGAAGCTTTCTTT. Residues: CASSPLGLLAGLNTEAFF.

The V and J genes are TRBV10-3 and TRBJ2-2; D might be TRBD1 (5 bases). The CDR3 is 14 residues long. The germline CDR1 and CDR2 sequences are ENHRY and SYGVKD. The V end was cut by 10 bases, the J end by 0 bases, with 12 bases between. The CDR3 DNA reads as TGTGCCACTAGGGGCGGATCGAACACCGGGGAGCTGTTTTTT. Residues: CATRGGSNTGELFF.

This chain joins TRBV6-5 and TRBJ2-7, with D perhaps matching TRBD2 (6 bases). The CDR3 is 16 amino acids. CDR1 and CDR2 (germline): MNHEY, SVGAGI. Deletions cut 4 bases from V and 6 bases from J, with 22 bases between. CDR3 protein: CASSLLGGVIQGEQYF. In DNA form, the CDR3 reads TGTGCCAGCAGTTTACTGGGGGGAGTCATCCAGGGCGAGCAGTACTTC.

This rearrangement joins TRBV5-1 to TRBJ2-3; 8 nucleotides line up with TRBD2. After removal of 4 bases from V and 4 bases from J, the junction contained 5 bases not matched to a gene. The CDR3 loop spans 14 amino acids. Per germline, CDR1 SGHRS and CDR2 YFSETQ. The CDR3 loop reads CASSNSGASDTQYF. The CDR3 DNA sequence: TGCGCCAGCAGCAATAGCGGGGCATCAGATACGCAGTATTTT.

The sample holds one count of this clone. V is TRBV6-5 and J is TRBJ2-4; the D gene is possibly TRBD1 (5 bases). Per germline, CDR1 MNHEY and CDR2 SVGAGI. The CDR3 contains 13 residues. V was shortened by 8 bases and J by 3 bases, with 11 bases between the two germline ends. The CDR3 region has the DNA TGTGCCAGCTTCGACAGTGGCAAAAACATTCAGTACTTC. It translates to CASFDSGKNIQYF.